These T cell receptor beta chains were read from a single sample in a study of CD8 T cells in ankylosing spondylitis. MiXCR, run by TCRdb on the 5' RACE reads, gives a single entry per CDR3 protein. This sample has around 890,000 distinct CDR3 sequences, with approximately 12% found just once. Specimen: blood, either unsorted or a sorted T cell fraction (not recorded which). The source of these receptors is a male donor with ankylosing spondylitis. The CDR3 runs from the conserved cysteine through the conserved F or W. D genes are given only for firm matches. Rows give clone size only sometimes, using once, few, many, or a class for an expanded clone.

CDR3 DNA,CDR3 protein,V gene,J gene,clone size,D gene
TGCTGCCCACAGCGGGGGCGAAACACTGAAGCTTTCTTT,CCPQRGRNTEAFF,TRBV20-1,TRBJ1-1,few,-
TGCGCCAGCAGCGGAACTCTAGGAGGGCGAGACGAGCAGTACTTC,CASSGTLGGRDEQYF,TRBV5-1,TRBJ2-7,many,-
TGCAGCGTTGAGCCGAGACAGAGCTACAATGAGCAGTTCTTC,CSVEPRQSYNEQFF,TRBV29-1,TRBJ2-1,few,-
TGTGCCAGCAGCTTAGAAAGGACAGGGAGTGAGCAGTTCTTC,CASSLERTGSEQFF,TRBV11-2,TRBJ2-1,-,TRBD1
TGTGCCAGCAGCCAATGGCGGCAGAACTATGGCTACACCTTC,CASSQWRQNYGYTF,TRBV4-2,TRBJ1-2,few,-
TGCAGTGCTCCAAATCTAGGGTTTCTCACAGATACGCAGTATTTT,CSAPNLGFLTDTQYF,TRBV20-1,TRBJ2-3,few,-
TGTGCCAGCAGCTTAGTCGGCAGGGGGAACGAGCAGTACTTC,CASSLVGRGNEQYF,TRBV7-2,TRBJ2-7,few,TRBD1
TGCAGCTCGGGACTAGCGGGAGGGCCATGGAATGAGCAGTTCTTC,CSSGLAGGPWNEQFF,TRBV29-1,TRBJ2-1,many,TRBD2
TGCAGTGCTATCTCAGCTCACGGGGAGCTGTTTTTT,CSAISAHGELFF,TRBV20-1,TRBJ2-2,-,-
TGTGCCAGCAGCGGACTCAATCAGCCCCAGCATTTT,CASSGLNQPQHF,TRBV6-6,TRBJ1-5,many,-
TGTGCCACCAGTGATCGCAACGGCCCCGGGGAGCTGTTTTTT,CATSDRNGPGELFF,TRBV24-1,TRBJ2-2,few,-
TGCGCCAGCAGCTCGCTACTCCCCGGGAGGACGGGGCCAGATACGCAGTATTTT,CASSSLLPGRTGPDTQYF,TRBV5-1,TRBJ2-3,-,TRBD2
TGTGCCAGCTCACCGGGGGCTAGCGGGAGGAATGAGCAGTTCTTC,CASSPGASGRNEQFF,TRBV18,TRBJ2-1,few,TRBD2
TGTGCCAGCAGCTTAAATCGGATCAGCTCCTACAATGAGCAGTTCTTC,CASSLNRISSYNEQFF,TRBV7-9,TRBJ2-1,few,-
TGTGCCAGCAGTGACAGACTAGCGGGAGATAGGCAGTATTTT,CASSDRLAGDRQYF,TRBV25-1,TRBJ2-3,-,TRBD2
TGTGCCAGCAGTACTCGGACAGCCCTCTCCTACGAGCAGTACTTC,CASSTRTALSYEQYF,TRBV28,TRBJ2-7,few,-
TGCAGTGCTACACCGGAGGGTGGGTCACCCCTCCACTTT,CSATPEGGSPLHF,TRBV20-1,TRBJ1-6,few,-
TGTGCCATCAGTGACCCCGGGACAGGGGGCGACGAGCAGTACTTC,CAISDPGTGGDEQYF,TRBV10-3,TRBJ2-7,few,TRBD1
TGCAGTGCTAGCAGGGACGCCGACACTGAAGCTTTCTTT,CSASRDADTEAFF,TRBV20-1,TRBJ1-1,few,-
TGTGCCAGCAGCCCGGGGACTCAGGGAAGCTATGGCTACACCTTC,CASSPGTQGSYGYTF,TRBV7-6,TRBJ1-2,-,-
TGTGCCAGCAGCCTCAGCGGGGGGTCAAGAAAACTGTTTTTT,CASSLSGGSRKLFF,TRBV7-6,TRBJ1-4,-,-
TGCAGTGTCGTATCTTACAATGAGCAGTTCTTC,CSVVSYNEQFF,TRBV20-1,TRBJ2-1,-,-
TGCAGTGCCAGGGAGACTAGCGGGAGTGGTGAGCAGTACTTC,CSARETSGSGEQYF,TRBV20-1,TRBJ2-7,many,TRBD2
TGTGCCAGTAGTACCGGGGACTTTCCTACCCAGTACTTC,CASSTGDFPTQYF,TRBV19,TRBJ2-5,-,-
TGTGCCAGCAGTGAATCAGTTAAGCTGTTTTTT,CASSESVKLFF,TRBV25-1,TRBJ2-2,-,-
TGTGCCAGCAGCCAATGGCCCTACAATGAGCAGTTCTTC,CASSQWPYNEQFF,TRBV14,TRBJ2-1,many,-
TGTGCCAGCAGCAACGGACTAGCTGCCTCCTGCGAGCAGTACTTC,CASSNGLAASCEQYF,TRBV6-2/TRBV6-3,TRBJ2-7,-,TRBD2
TGTGCCAGCACTGGGACCACAGATACGCAGTATTTT,CASTGTTDTQYF,TRBV6-5,TRBJ2-3,-,-
TGTGCCAGCAGTGCTAGGCGGACAGGGGGCAATGAAAGACTGTTTTTT,CASSARRTGGNERLFF,TRBV25-1,TRBJ1-4,-,TRBD1
TGTGCCAGTCGGGGTTTTTACACCGGGGAGCTGTTTTTT,CASRGFYTGELFF,TRBV12-3/TRBV12-4,TRBJ2-2,few,-
TGTGCCAGCAGCTCAAAGATTGTCTACGAGCAGTACTTC,CASSSKIVYEQYF,TRBV5-8,TRBJ2-7,-,-
TGCAGTGCTAGTGATCATTGGGGGACCCAGTACTTC,CSASDHWGTQYF,TRBV20-1,TRBJ2-5,-,-
TGTGCCAGCAGTCCTAGCGGGAGGGCCGTGGAGACCCAGTACTTC,CASSPSGRAVETQYF,TRBV27,TRBJ2-5,many,TRBD2
TGTGCCAGCAGCCCTATTATCGGGCCCCAGCATTTT,CASSPIIGPQHF,TRBV6-6,TRBJ1-5,few,-